This T cell receptor beta chain was captured by sequencing in a study of blood T cell repertoires in COVID-19. Per the germline V gene, CDR1 is MDHEN and CDR2 is SYDVKM. Germline trimming cut 4 bases from V and 10 bases from J; bases unmatched to any gene: 8. The CDR3 has 14 amino acids. Profiled with immunoSEQ multiplex PCR; TCRdb holds only in-frame clones, not every one. This sample yields fewer than 200,000 clones, of which around 90% are seen a single time; 5.5% to 7% belongs to the top ten. This sequence was found in a man aged 35 to 55 with active or convalescent COVID-19. The sequenced sample consisted of peripheral blood. The rearrangement links TRBV28 to TRBJ1-1, with 11 bases fitting TRBD1. The CDR3 reads CASSSWTGGLGAFF. Written as DNA, the CDR3 is TGTGCCAGCAGTTCGTGGACAGGGGGCTTGGGAGCTTTCTTT.